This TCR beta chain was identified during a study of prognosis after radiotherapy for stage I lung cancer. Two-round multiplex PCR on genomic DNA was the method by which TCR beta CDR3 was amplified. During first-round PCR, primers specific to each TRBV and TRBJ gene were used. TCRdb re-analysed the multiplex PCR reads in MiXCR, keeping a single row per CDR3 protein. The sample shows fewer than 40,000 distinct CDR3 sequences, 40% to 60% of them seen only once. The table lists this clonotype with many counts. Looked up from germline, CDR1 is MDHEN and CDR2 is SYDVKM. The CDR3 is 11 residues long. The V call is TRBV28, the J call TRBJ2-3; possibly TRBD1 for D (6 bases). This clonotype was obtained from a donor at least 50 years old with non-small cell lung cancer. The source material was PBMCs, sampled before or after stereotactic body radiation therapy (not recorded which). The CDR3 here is CATAGANTQYF. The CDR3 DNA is TGTGCGACTGCAGGGGCTAATACGCAGTATTTT. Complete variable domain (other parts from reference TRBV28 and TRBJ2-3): DVKVTQSSRYLVKRTGEKVFLECVQDMDHENMFWYRQDPGLGLRLIYFSYDVKMKEKGDIPEGYSVSREKKERFSLILESASTNQTSMYLCATAGANTQYFGPGTRLTVL.